This T cell receptor beta chain derives from a study of blood T cell repertoires in COVID-19. Method: immunoSEQ multiplex PCR; TCRdb's copy keeps in-frame clones and lacks some. The sample includes some 150,000 clones, 75% to 90% of them seen just once. The sequence derives from an older woman with acute or convalescent COVID-19. Sample: peripheral blood.

The CDR3 DNA reads TGTGCCAGTAGTGAGCAGGGGAATGGTGGCTACACCTTC. Translated: CASSEQGNGGYTF. V and J are TRBV19 and TRBJ1-2; perhaps TRBD1 as D (6 bases). V lost 5 bases, J lost 7 bases, and 14 bases lay in between. The length of the CDR3 is 13 residues. The V gene's germline CDR1 is LNHDA and CDR2 SQIVND (reference sequence). Full variable domain (remainder filled in from reference TRBV19 and TRBJ1-2): DGGITQSPKYLFRKEGQNVTLSCEQNLNHDAMYWYRQDPGQGLRLIYYSQIVNDFQKGDIAEGYSVSREKKESFPLTVTSAQKNPTAFYLCASSEQGNGGYTFGSGTRLTVV.